Each of the 5 T cell receptor beta chains below was sequenced from the same sample in a study of CXCR3-negative and CXCR3-positive naive CD8 T cells. All TRB cDNA libraries came from 5' RACE performed with UMI labels. TCRdb re-called the 5' RACE reads, yielding one record per CDR3 amino acid sequence without DNA. The table gives some 61,000 distinct CDR3 sequences; the top ten clones make up 3.5% to 5.5% of it. The sequencing sample was made of naive CXCR3- CD8+ T cells from blood. Stated subset: CD45RO-CCR7+CD27+CD95- naive CD8+ T cells lacking CXCR3 (TNR3-). The receptors originated from a human donor in good health. Some clones in this sample may be carry-over from other donors' samples.

This chain uses TRBV12-3 or TRBV12-4 with TRBJ2-1. This CDR3 has 14 residues. The chain's CDR3 is CASKDVGSYNEQFF.

The chain uses TRBV29-1 and TRBJ2-7; TCRdb selects TRBD2, and the lack of DNA leaves this call unchecked. CDR3 length: 12 residues. Per the germline V gene, CDR1 is SQVTM and CDR2 is ANQGSEA. CDR3: CSVTGPGGEQYF.

This chain joins TRBV12-3 or TRBV12-4 and TRBJ2-5; TCRdb outputs TRBD2, but without DNA this stays unchecked. This CDR3 is 13 amino acids long. The CDR3: CASKLDHLETQYF.

The chain joins TRBV28 to TRBJ2-7; TCRdb outputs TRBD1, but without DNA this stays unchecked. Germline CDR1 reads MDHEN; CDR2 reads SYDVKM. This CDR3 comprises 16 residues. The CDR3 loop reads CASSFSDSSHYYEQYF.

The chain joins TRBV20-1 to TRBJ2-7; TCRdb returns TRBD1, unconfirmable since there is no DNA. CDR3 length equals 15 residues. Germline assignment: CDR1 DFQATT and CDR2 SNEGSKA (reference sequence). CDR3 in amino acids: CSARSGTGTSYEQYF.